Sequencing of this T cell receptor beta chain was carried out in a study of T cell repertoires in cytomegalovirus infection. The overall study: Indications of both CMV infection and matching HLA type were provided by public TCR beta signatures. Study results and caveats: Adding up the frequency of public TCR beta families identified people who carried CMV plus the relevant HLA. HLA-C-restricted CMV-specific TCR beta clonotypes were dominant in the ex vivo response.

Trimming removed 5 bases from V and 5 bases from J, with 7 bases in between. This CDR3 has 12 amino acids. Of note for this clonotype: Antigen specificity is unknown.

MiXCR, applied by TCRdb to the reads, yields one record per CDR3 protein. The data contain about 530,000 distinct CDR3 sequences, approximately 26% of them seen just once; the ten biggest clones take up about 12%. The receptor was derived from a human donor in good health (CMV status not recorded). Some clones in this sample may be carry-over from other donors' samples. The chain carries TRBV12-3 or TRBV12-4 and TRBJ1-3, with D uncertain. The sequencing input was PBMCs. For the CDR3, the DNA is TGTGCCAGCAGTACTGACCGAAACACCATATATTTT. This translates into CASSTDRNTIYF.